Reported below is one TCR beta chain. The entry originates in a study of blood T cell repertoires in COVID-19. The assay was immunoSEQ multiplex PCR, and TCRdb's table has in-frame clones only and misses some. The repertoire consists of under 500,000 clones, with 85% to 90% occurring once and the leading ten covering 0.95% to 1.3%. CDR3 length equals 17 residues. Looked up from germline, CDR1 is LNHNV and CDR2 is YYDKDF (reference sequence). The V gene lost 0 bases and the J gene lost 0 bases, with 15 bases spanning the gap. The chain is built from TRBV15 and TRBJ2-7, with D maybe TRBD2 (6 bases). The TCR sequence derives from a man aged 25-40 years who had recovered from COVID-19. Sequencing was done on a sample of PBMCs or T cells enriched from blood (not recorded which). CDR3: CATSRDRGTRTSYEQYF. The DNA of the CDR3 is TGTGCCACCAGCAGAGATCGGGGGACCCGAACCTCCTACGAGCAGTACTTC.